This T cell receptor beta chain stems from a study of blood T cell repertoires in COVID-19. This clone was seen only once. Measured with immunoSEQ multiplex PCR; TCRdb has only the in-frame clones, and not every one. This sample has under 200,000 clones, with over 80% found just once. From germline, CDR1 is SGHVS and CDR2 FQNEAQ. The length of the CDR3 is 13 residues. V was cut by 2 bases and J by 5 bases, with 7 bases left in between. The TCR sequence derives from a man in his 70s who had recovered from COVID-19. The chain employs TRBV7-8 and TRBJ1-5; D is ambiguous. Material: peripheral blood. The CDR3 DNA reads TGTGCCAGCAGCTTACAGGTAGATCAGCCCCAGCATTTT. Translation: CASSLQVDQPQHF.